The 4 T cell receptor beta chains in this list originate from one sample, sequenced in a study of T-cell memory formation after mild COVID-19. TCRdb independently ran MiXCR on the 5' RACE reads; one entry per CDR3 protein. The sample yields around 510,000 distinct CDR3 sequences, about 20% seen once. Input material: PBMCs or a T cell subset sorted from them (not recorded which). All receptors come from an adult woman who had mild COVID-19 (a few samples of this study predate the infection). Cell type and time point are not known.

This clonotype was detected ten times or more. This chain uses TRBV25-1 with TRBJ2-7; a weak D match, TRBD1 (5 bases). Trimming took 7 bases from V and 4 from J, leaving 14 bases between them. This CDR3 region has 13 residues. Per germline, CDR1 MGHDK and CDR2 SYGVNS. In DNA form, the CDR3 reads TGTGCCAGCATGCGGCAGGGATCGTACGAGCAGTACTTC. It translates to CASMRQGSYEQYF.

The V call is TRBV5-1, the J call TRBJ2-5, with 10 nucleotides matching TRBD1. V gave up 4 bases and J gave up 5 bases; unmatched junction bases: 8. The CDR3 totals 15 residues. The germline V gene has CDR1 SGHRS and CDR2 YFSETQ. In DNA form, the CDR3 reads TGCGCCAGCAGCGATTGGACAGGGGGAAAGGAGACCCAGTACTTC. It specifies CASSDWTGGKETQYF.

V usage is TRBV15 and J usage is TRBJ1-1, with unresolved D. CDR1 is LNHNV, CDR2 YYDKDF, per germline (reference sequence). Between the trimmed V and J ends, which lost 3 bases and 0 bases, there was a span of 14 bases. The CDR3 is 16 residues long. The DNA of the CDR3 is TGTGCCACCAGCAGTGCTGAGGCCCCCATGAACACTGAAGCTTTCTTT. Translating it yields CATSSAEAPMNTEAFF.

This rearrangement joins TRBV20-1 to TRBJ2-7, with D tentatively TRBD2 (5 bases). Germline-derived CDR1 and CDR2 are DFQATT and SNEGSKA (reference sequence). This CDR3 spans 15 amino acids. Between the trimmed V and J ends, which lost 3 bases and 6 bases, there was a span of 21 bases. The CDR3 spells CSASPLRTGSAEQYF. The CDR3 nucleotides read TGCAGTGCTAGCCCCCTCCGGACGGGGTCCGCCGAGCAGTACTTC.